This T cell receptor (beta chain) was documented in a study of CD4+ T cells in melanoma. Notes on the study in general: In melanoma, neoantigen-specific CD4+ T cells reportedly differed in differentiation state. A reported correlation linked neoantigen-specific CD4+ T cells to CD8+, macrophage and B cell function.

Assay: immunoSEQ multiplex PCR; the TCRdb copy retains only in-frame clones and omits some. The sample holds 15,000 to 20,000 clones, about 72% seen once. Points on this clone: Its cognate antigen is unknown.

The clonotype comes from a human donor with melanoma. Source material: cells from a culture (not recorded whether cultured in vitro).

As DNA, the CDR3 is TGCGCCAGTAGGGGACGGGACACCGGGGAGCTGTTTTTT. This encodes CASRGRDTGELFF. This chain joins TRBV10-1 and TRBJ2-2, with D perhaps given as TRBD1 or TRBD2 (5 bases each). The CDR3 runs 13 residues. The germline CDR1 and CDR2 sequences are WNHNN and SYGVQD (reference sequence). V lost 9 bases and J lost 3, with 11 bases in between.